This T cell receptor beta chain is drawn from a study of T-cell memory formation after mild COVID-19. V dropped 3 bases and J dropped 4 bases, with 3 bases sitting between them. This CDR3 spans 12 amino acids. There are a few counts of this clonotype. The antigen is undetermined. 5'RACE primed from the constant segment yielded TCR alpha and TCR beta cDNA libraries bearing sample barcodes and UMIs. TCRdb itself ran the 5' RACE reads through MiXCR, one entry per CDR3 protein. Seen here are over 500,000 distinct CDR3 sequences, around 16% observed once, and the top ten hold about 7.5%. The study, taken as a whole, reports: CD8+ contracting clones occupied EMRA, while CD4+ ones occupied mainly CM and EM. Clonal second-wave expansions that peaked on day 37 had unconfirmed SARS-CoV-2 specificity. CD4/CD8 balance characterized clones contracting day 15 to 85, and CD4+ skew characterized later expanders.

This receptor was taken from an adult woman who had mild COVID-19 (a few samples of this study predate the infection). Cell type and time point are not known. The V call is TRBV12-3 or TRBV12-4, the J call TRBJ1-4; no definite D call. Sequencing used PBMCs or a T cell subset sorted from them (not recorded which). The CDR3 DNA sequence: TGTGCCAGCAGTTTTAGTAATGAAAAACTGTTTTTT. This gives the protein CASSFSNEKLFF.